The sequence of this T cell receptor (beta chain) was determined in a study of fetal regulatory T cell absence and autoimmunity. Sequencing was at survey level. Generated by immunoSEQ multiplex PCR, the TCRdb table keeps only in-frame clones and is missing some. The repertoire holds about 95,000 clones, roughly 70% seen once, with just under 2% in the top ten. This clone has only a few counts. Germline loops: CDR1 MNHEY, CDR2 SVGAGI. The CDR3 runs 12 residues. V lost 6 bases, J lost 4 bases, and 9 bases lay in between. The sequence was obtained from a male donor with IPEX syndrome. Sequences were obtained from pancreas tissue. This sequence joins TRBV6-5 and TRBJ2-5, with D hard to call. The chain's CDR3 is CASRSAGETQYF. CDR3 DNA sequence: TGTGCCAGCAGATCAGCTGGAGAGACCCAGTACTTC.